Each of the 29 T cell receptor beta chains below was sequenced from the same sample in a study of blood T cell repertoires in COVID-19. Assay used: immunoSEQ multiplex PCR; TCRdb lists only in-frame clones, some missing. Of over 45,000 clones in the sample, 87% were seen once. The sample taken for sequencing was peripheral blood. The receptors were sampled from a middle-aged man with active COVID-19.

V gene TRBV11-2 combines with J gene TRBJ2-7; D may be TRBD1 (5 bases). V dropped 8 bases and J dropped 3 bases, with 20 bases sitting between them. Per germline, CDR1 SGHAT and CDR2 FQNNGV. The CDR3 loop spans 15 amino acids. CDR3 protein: CASGALTRVGYEQYF. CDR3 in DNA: TGTGCCAGCGGCGCCCTCACCAGGGTGGGCTACGAGCAGTACTTC.

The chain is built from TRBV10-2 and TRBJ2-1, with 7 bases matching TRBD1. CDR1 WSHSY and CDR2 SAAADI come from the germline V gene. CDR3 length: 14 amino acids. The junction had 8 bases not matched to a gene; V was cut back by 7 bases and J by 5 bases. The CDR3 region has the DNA TGCGCCAGCAAGAAGACAGGGTCCCACAATGAGCAGTTCTTC. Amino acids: CASKKTGSHNEQFF.

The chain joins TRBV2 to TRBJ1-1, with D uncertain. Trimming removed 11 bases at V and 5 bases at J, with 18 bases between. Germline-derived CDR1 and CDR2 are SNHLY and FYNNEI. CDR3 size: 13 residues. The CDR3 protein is CADTGEVRTEAFF. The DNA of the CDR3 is TGTGCCGATACCGGGGAGGTCCGGACTGAAGCTTTCTTT. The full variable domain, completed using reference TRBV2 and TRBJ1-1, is EPEVTQTPSHQVTQMGQEVILRCVPISNHLYFYWYRQILGQKVEFLVSFYNNEISEKSEIFDDQFSVERPDGSNFTLKIRSTKLEDSAMYFCADTGEVRTEAFFGQGTRLTVV.

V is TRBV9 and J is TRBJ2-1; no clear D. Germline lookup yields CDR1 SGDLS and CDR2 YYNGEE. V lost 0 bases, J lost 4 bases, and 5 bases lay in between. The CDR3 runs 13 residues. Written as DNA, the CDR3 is TGTGCCAGCAGCGTAGCGGTATACAATGAGCAGTTCTTC. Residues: CASSVAVYNEQFF.

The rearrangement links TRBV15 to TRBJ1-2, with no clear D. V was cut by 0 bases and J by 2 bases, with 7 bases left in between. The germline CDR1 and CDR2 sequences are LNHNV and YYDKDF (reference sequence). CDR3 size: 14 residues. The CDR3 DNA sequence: TGTGCCACCAGCAGAGATGGGCAGAACTATGGCTACACCTTC. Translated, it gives CATSRDGQNYGYTF. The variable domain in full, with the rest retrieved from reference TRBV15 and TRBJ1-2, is DAMVIQNPRYQVTQFGKPVTLSCSQTLNHNVMYWYQQKSSQAPKLLFHYYDKDFNNEADTPDNFQSRRPNTSFCFLDIRSPGLGDTAMYLCATSRDGQNYGYTFGSGTRLTVV.

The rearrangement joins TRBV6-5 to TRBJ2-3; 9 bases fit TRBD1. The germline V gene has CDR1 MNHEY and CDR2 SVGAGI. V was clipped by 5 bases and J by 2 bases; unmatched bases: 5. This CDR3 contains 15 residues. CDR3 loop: CASSRRQGVTDTQYF. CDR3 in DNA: TGTGCCAGCAGTCGCAGACAGGGGGTCACAGATACGCAGTATTTT.

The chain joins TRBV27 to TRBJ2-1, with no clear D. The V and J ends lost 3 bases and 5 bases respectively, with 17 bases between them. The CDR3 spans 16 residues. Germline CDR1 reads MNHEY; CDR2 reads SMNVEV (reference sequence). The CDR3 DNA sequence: TGTGCCAGCAGTTTCAAGGCGGTAGCTTGGAACAATGAGCAGTTCTTC. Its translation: CASSFKAVAWNNEQFF.

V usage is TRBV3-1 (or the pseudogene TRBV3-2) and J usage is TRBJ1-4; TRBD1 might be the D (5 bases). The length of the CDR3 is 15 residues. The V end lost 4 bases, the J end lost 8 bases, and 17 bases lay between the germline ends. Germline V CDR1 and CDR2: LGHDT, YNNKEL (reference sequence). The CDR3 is CASSPWYGGDEKLFF. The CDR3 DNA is TGTGCCAGCAGCCCGTGGTACGGAGGGGACGAAAAACTGTTTTTT.

The CDR3 loop reads CSVEEGRGWNEQFF. The CDR3 DNA reads TGCAGCGTTGAAGAGGGTAGGGGATGGAATGAGCAGTTCTTC. The V gene is TRBV29-1, the J gene TRBJ2-1, with D possibly being TRBD1 (5 bases). Deletions cut 0 bases from V and 7 bases from J, with 13 bases between. Germline CDR1 reads SQVTM; CDR2 reads ANQGSEA. This CDR3 comprises 14 residues.

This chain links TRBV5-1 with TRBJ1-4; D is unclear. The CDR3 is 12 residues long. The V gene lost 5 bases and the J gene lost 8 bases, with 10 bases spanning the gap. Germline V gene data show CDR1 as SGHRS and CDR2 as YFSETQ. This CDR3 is CASSEGREKLFF. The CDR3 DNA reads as TGCGCCAGCAGTGAAGGGAGGGAAAAACTGTTTTTT.

CDR3 sequence: CASSFSREATIYF. In DNA form, the CDR3 reads TGTGCCAGCAGCTTCTCGAGGGAAGCGACCATATATTTT. The V and J genes are TRBV5-4 and TRBJ1-3; D is unclear. Germline V gene sequence: CDR1 SGHNT, CDR2 YYREEE (reference sequence). The CDR3 has 13 amino acids. The V end lost 2 bases, the J end lost 10 bases, and 13 bases lay between the germline ends.

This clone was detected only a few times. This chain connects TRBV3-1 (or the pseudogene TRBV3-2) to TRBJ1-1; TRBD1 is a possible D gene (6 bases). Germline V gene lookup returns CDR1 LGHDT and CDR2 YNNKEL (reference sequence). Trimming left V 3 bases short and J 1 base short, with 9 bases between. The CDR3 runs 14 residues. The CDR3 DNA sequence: TGTGCCAGCAGCCAGACAGGCGGGAACACTGAAGCTTTCTTT. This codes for CASSQTGGNTEAFF.

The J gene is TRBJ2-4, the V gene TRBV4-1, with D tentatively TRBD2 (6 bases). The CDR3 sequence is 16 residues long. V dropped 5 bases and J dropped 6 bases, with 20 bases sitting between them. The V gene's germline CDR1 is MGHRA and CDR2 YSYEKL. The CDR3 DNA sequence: TGCGCCAGCAGCAAAGTGGGGGGTGGGGTTGGAAACATTCAGTACTTC. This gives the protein CASSKVGGGVGNIQYF.

The CDR3 DNA follows: TGTGCCAGCAGCTTAATGACGGGGGGCCAAGAGACCCAGTACTTC. It codes for CASSLMTGGQETQYF. The J gene is TRBJ2-5, the V gene TRBV7-2, with 7 nucleotides matching TRBD2. V shed 2 bases and J 1 base; nucleotides not matched to a gene: 4. This CDR3 has 15 residues. Germline lookup yields CDR1 SGHTA and CDR2 FQGNSA.

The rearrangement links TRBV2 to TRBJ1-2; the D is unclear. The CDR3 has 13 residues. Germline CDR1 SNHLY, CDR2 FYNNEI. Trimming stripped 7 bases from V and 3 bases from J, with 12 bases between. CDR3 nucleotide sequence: TGTGCCAGCACTTGGGAGGGAGACTATGGCTACACCTTC. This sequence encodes CASTWEGDYGYTF.

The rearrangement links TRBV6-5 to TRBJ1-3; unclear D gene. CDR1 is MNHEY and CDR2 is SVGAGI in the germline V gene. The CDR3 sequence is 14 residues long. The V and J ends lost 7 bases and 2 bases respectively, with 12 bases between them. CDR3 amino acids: CASNVGETGNTIYF. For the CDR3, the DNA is TGTGCCAGCAACGTCGGAGAAACTGGAAACACCATATATTTT.

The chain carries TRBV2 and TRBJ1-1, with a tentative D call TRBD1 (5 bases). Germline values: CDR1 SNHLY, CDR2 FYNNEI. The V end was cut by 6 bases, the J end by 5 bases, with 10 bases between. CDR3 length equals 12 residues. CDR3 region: CASRPGWTEAFF. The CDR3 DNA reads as TGTGCCAGCAGGCCAGGGTGGACTGAAGCTTTCTTT. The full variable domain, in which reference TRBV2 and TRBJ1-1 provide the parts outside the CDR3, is EPEVTQTPSHQVTQMGQEVILRCVPISNHLYFYWYRQILGQKVEFLVSFYNNEISEKSEIFDDQFSVERPDGSNFTLKIRSTKLEDSAMYFCASRPGWTEAFFGQGTRLTVV.

CDR3 sequence: CASSLFPGKYEQYF. The CDR3 DNA reads TGTGCCAGCAGCTTGTTTCCAGGGAAGTACGAGCAGTACTTC. The chain combines TRBV5-6 with TRBJ2-7; a weak D match, TRBD1 (5 bases). Per the germline V gene, CDR1 is SGHDT and CDR2 is YYEEEE. The CDR3 loop spans 14 amino acids. Trimming pared 1 base from V and 4 bases from J, leaving 12 bases between.

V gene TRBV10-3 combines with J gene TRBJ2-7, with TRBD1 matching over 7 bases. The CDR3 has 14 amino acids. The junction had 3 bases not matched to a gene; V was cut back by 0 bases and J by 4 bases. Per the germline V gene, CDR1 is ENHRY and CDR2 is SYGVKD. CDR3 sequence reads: CAISESRDSYEQYF. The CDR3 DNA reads TGTGCCATCAGTGAGTCAAGGGACAGTTACGAGCAGTACTTC.

The CDR3 sequence is CAISDLLGLAGRDTQYF. DNA of the CDR3: TGTGCCATCAGTGATTTGTTAGGACTAGCGGGGAGAGATACGCAGTATTTT. The rearrangement links TRBV10-3 to TRBJ2-3; 12 nucleotides agree with TRBD2. The V gene's germline CDR1 is ENHRY and CDR2 SYGVKD. The J segment lost 5 bases and the V segment lost 3 bases, leaving 9 bases of the junction unmatched. The CDR3 sequence is 17 residues long.

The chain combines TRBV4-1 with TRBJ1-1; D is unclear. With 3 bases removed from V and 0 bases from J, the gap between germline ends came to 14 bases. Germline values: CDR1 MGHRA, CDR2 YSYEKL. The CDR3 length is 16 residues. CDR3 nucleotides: TGCGCCAGCAGCCACCCTCGGGATTTAATGAACACTGAAGCTTTCTTT. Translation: CASSHPRDLMNTEAFF.

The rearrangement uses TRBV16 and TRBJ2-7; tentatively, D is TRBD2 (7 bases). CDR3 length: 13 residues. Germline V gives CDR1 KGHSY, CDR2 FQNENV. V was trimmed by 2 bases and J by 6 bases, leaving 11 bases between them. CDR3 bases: TGTGCCAGCAGCCAAGGACAGCGGGGCGAGCAGTACTTC. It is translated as CASSQGQRGEQYF.

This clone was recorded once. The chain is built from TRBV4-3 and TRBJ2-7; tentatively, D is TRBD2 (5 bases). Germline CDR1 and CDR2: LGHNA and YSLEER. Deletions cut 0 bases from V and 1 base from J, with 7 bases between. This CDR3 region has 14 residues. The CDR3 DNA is TGCGCCAGCAGCCAAGACGGACTTTCCTACGAGCAGTACTTC. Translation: CASSQDGLSYEQYF.

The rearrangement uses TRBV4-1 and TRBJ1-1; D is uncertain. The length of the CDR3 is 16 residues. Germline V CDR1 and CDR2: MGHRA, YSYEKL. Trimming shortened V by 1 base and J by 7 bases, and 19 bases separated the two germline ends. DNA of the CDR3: TGCGCCAGCAGCCAAGGAGAGCAGCGGCTTCTAGGTGAAGCTTTCTTT. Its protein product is CASSQGEQRLLGEAFF.

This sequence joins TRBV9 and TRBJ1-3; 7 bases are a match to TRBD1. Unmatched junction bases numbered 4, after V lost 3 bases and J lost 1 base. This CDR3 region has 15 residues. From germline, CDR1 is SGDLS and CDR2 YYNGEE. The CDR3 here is CASSALQGSGNTIYF. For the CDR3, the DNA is TGTGCCAGCAGCGCATTACAGGGGTCTGGAAACACCATATATTTT.

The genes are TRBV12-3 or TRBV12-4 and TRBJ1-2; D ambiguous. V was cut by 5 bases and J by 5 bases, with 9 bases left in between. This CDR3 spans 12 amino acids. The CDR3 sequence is CASSLQSYGYTF. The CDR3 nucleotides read TGTGCCAGCAGTCTCCAGTCTTATGGCTACACCTTC.

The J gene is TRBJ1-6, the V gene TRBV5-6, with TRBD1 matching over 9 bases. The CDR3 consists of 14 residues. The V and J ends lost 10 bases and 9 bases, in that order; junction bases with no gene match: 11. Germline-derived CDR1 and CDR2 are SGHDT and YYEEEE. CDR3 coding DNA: TGTGCCCCTCCCTTGGGACAGGGATGTTCACCCCTCCACTTT. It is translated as CAPPLGQGCSPLHF.

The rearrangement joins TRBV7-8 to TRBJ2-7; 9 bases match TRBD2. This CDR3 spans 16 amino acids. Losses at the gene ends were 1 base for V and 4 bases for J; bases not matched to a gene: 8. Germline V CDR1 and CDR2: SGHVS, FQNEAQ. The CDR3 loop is CASSLGGGGGHYEQYF. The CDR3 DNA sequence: TGTGCCAGCAGCTTAGGCGGGGGGGGCGGGCATTACGAGCAGTACTTC. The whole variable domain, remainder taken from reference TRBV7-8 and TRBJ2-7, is GAGVSQSPRYKVAKRGQDVALRCDPISGHVSLFWYQQALGQGPEFLTYFQNEAQLDKSGLPSDRFFAERPEGSVSTLKIQRTQQEDSAVYLCASSLGGGGGHYEQYFGPGTRLTVT.

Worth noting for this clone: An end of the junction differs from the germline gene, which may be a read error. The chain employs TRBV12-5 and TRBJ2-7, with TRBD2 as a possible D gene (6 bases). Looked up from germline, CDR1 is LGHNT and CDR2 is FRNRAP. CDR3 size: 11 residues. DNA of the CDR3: TGTGCTAGTGGTTTGGCGGGGGTTTGGTCCTTC. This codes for CASGLAGVWSF.